This T cell receptor beta chain was documented in a study of post-analysis software for immune sequencing data. At the level of the study: Some patients lacked subtype; others had relapsing-remitting, secondary progressive or progressive-relapsing disease. Study outcomes and limitations: Samples from a shared batch, those prepared together, strongly co-clustered by F measure. Higher frequency in patients than in controls was seen for about five TRBV segments, with TRBV5-6, TRBV5-1 and TRBV20-1 among them. Those with multiple sclerosis, the patient group, showed significantly lower normalized Chao1 diversity than controls.

This CDR3 has 15 amino acids. In germline, CDR1 is KGHSH, CDR2 LQKENI. Trimming left V 1 base short and J 3 bases short, with 11 bases between. Turning to this clonotype: Its antigen remains unidentified.

cDNA libraries of TCR beta carried unique molecular identifiers. One entry per CDR3 protein, called by TCRdb with MiXCR from the PCR reads. The profile shows hundreds of thousands of distinct CDR3 sequences, under 55% of them singletons. The TCR sequence derives from a girl aged 5 to 17 with multiple sclerosis. The gene calls are TRBV18 and TRBJ2-3, with D perhaps matching TRBD2 (5 bases). The source material was blood. CDR3 protein: CASSPQASRTDTQYF. The DNA of the CDR3 is TGTGCCAGCTCACCACAGGCTAGCAGGACAGATACGCAGTATTTT.